This is a list of T cell receptor beta chains from one sample in a study of blood T cell repertoires in COVID-19. The data were produced by immunoSEQ multiplex PCR, yet TCRdb's version contains in-frame clones alone and is incomplete. The sample lists about 160,000 clones, 75% to 90% occurring once. Sequencing was performed on PBMCs or T cells enriched from blood (not recorded which). Source of these receptors: a woman aged 55-69 years who had recovered from COVID-19. CDR3s include the opening cysteine and the closing phenylalanine or tryptophan.

J,V,CDR3
TRBJ1-2,TRBV19,CASSRPGQPSNYGYTF
TRBJ1-6,TRBV7-3,CASSYLTDNSPLHF
TRBJ1-1,TRBV27,CASSLGPYTEAFF
TRBJ2-7,TRBV5-1,CASSPQGKPSEEQYF
TRBJ2-1,TRBV11-2,CASSLESTSGGPLSYNEQFF
TRBJ1-2,TRBV29-1,CSVGGDRGYYGYTF
TRBJ2-1,TRBV6-2/TRBV6-3,CASSYLALRSEQFF
TRBJ1-1,TRBV27,CASTGTNTEAFF
TRBJ1-2,TRBV7-9,CASSWGPGQAYGYTF
TRBJ2-1,TRBV7-8,CASSFPLDSGGAGIDEQFF
TRBJ2-3,TRBV9,CASRPGQGKDTQYF
TRBJ2-5,TRBV19,CASSIGGYQETQYF
TRBJ2-5,TRBV19,CASSANRAQETQYF
TRBJ1-4,TRBV29-1,CSVEATDSATNEKLFF
TRBJ1-1,TRBV29-1,CSARTGGVTEAFF
TRBJ2-2,TRBV18,CASSFQNTGELFF
TRBJ1-2,TRBV7-8,CASSLDRVSPYGYTF
TRBJ1-4,TRBV18,CASSRSQQGADEKLFF
TRBJ2-7,TRBV5-6,CASSLTLAGLSYEQYF
TRBJ1-2,TRBV5-4,CASGEGTALYGYTF
TRBJ1-1,TRBV2,CASNVQGAGTEAFF
TRBJ1-5,TRBV11-2,CASSLQGASNQPQHF
TRBJ2-3,TRBV5-1,CASSLWGQEDTQYF
TRBJ2-5,TRBV5-4,CASSFTAVQETQYF
TRBJ1-2,TRBV6-5,CASSLDPGTGGYTF
TRBJ1-1,TRBV4-2,CASSWDRGFTEAFF
TRBJ1-3,TRBV29-1,CSVGTGSGNTIYF
TRBJ1-2,TRBV7-2,CASSLEAAPNYGYTF
TRBJ2-7,TRBV5-4,CASSSGLAEYF
TRBJ1-1,TRBV7-3,CASSGTGIYTEAFF
TRBJ2-7,TRBV10-1,CASSETAYEQYF
TRBJ1-1,TRBV5-1,CASSLEGPGLAFF
TRBJ2-7,TRBV3-1/TRBV3-2,CASSQGDGGISPYEQYF
TRBJ2-1,TRBV10-3,CAIRGDNEQFF
TRBJ2-1,TRBV5-8,CASSPEVPRGFF
TRBJ2-2,TRBV11-3,CASSHGQANTGELFF
TRBJ1-6,TRBV6-5,CASRQRDRGSPLHF
TRBJ1-6,TRBV19,CASSAAQGQSRADSPLHF
TRBJ2-7,TRBV20-1,CSARDAYEQYF
TRBJ1-2,TRBV5-6,CASSLPRANYGYTF
TRBJ1-2,TRBV12-5,CASGLGTYYGYTF
TRBJ1-2,TRBV11-2,CATTLGYGYTF
TRBJ2-7,TRBV27,CASSPLGTGVSHEQYF
TRBJ1-1,TRBV14,CASSLSSTGSGGAFF
TRBJ1-2,TRBV10-3,CAISEPRTPYGYTF
TRBJ1-2,TRBV27,CASSFNRGSYGYTF
TRBJ2-7,TRBV19,CASSNPKTGHWEQYF
TRBJ2-7,TRBV25-1,CASQRGVHEQYF
TRBJ1-2,TRBV5-4,CASSLPVGDYGYTF
TRBJ1-2,TRBV6-5,CATTPQGDYGYTF
TRBJ2-5,TRBV10-1,CASSLDGEEPQYF
TRBJ1-1,TRBV29-1,CSVLPGGTILSTEAFF
TRBJ2-3,TRBV24-1,CATSDPGLSGGAYGTDTQYF